Listed below are T cell receptor beta chains from one sample, sequenced in a study of CD8 T cells in Susac syndrome. TCRdb passed the immunoSEQ multiplex PCR reads through MiXCR, listing each CDR3 protein once. The repertoire holds under 200,000 distinct CDR3 sequences, with approximately 96% as singletons. Material for sequencing was CD4+ T cells from PBMCs. These receptors originate from a human donor with Susac syndrome. The CDR3 runs from the conserved cysteine through the conserved F or W.

len	v_gene	CDR3aa
15	TRBV12-3/TRBV12-4	CASRSGTLGGDTQYF
14	TRBV20-1	CSAIPGTGENEQFF
13	TRBV20-1	CSAISGGEDTQYF
13	TRBV5-1	CASSFGQSYEQYF
16	TRBV27	CASSPDSQSFSYGYTF
14	TRBV20-1	CSARGTSGRGAQYF
11	TRBV6-2/TRBV6-3	CASSYSREQYF
15	TRBV2	CASSQGQGVNYGYTF
11	TRBV30	CAWSGVTEAFF
13	TRBV25-1	CASRALSNSPLHF
14	TRBV12-3/TRBV12-4	CASSLIGGNYGYTF
14	TRBV27	CASRPNRARETQYF
16	TRBV18	CASSPGPQEANYGYTF
14	TRBV7-2	CASSLGVEYNEQFF
16	TRBV30	CAWSVRKGVHSYEQYF
16	TRBV7-9	CASSFRGAIMGETQYF
15	TRBV9	CASSVVGGPYNEQFF
16	TRBV15	CATSRDPQLYRVEQFF
17	TRBV11-3	CASSLGGTGYSNQPQHF
13	TRBV2	CASILGNTGELFF
13	TRBV29-1	CSVEEPPGGEQFF
13	TRBV7-7	CASSLDPTGELFF
16	TRBV4-3	CASSQDANSLRAPLHF
15	TRBV6-2/TRBV6-3	CASSYQRGGLNEQFF
12	TRBV10-3	CATGFKKAEAFF
16	TRBV20-1	CSALESRAGLQETQYF
15	TRBV5-1	CASSPSWDGTDTQYF
14	TRBV27	CASSLLRGNQPQHF
14	TRBV7-3	CASSVGQGGTEAFF
14	TRBV20-1	CSARDPLRSETQYF
12	TRBV20-1	CSASNFAYEQYF
15	TRBV5-1	CASSLVGQSSYEQYF
12	TRBV30	CAWTRGGYGYTF
16	TRBV18	CASSSNRGQSYNEQFF
13	TRBV28	CASRGLSQVRQYF
17	TRBV28	CASSLRVPGQRFNEQFF
15	TRBV5-6	CASSGGTGGIYEQYF
15	TRBV20-1	CSASPLQDGPYEQYF
14	TRBV4-2	CASSREGSQETQYF
12	TRBV28	CASRQGGAEQYF
15	TRBV29-1	CSAGGQGTGTGELFF
15	TRBV4-3	CASSPSRATNTEAFF
15	TRBV2	CASSGTRQGNQPQHF
15	TRBV4-3	CASSQDGLPNTEAFF
17	TRBV28	CASSSPSGQGTGSPLHF
16	TRBV7-9	CASSPRLLTAVNDYTF
16	TRBV12-3/TRBV12-4	CASSLGRGRLYNEQFF
18	TRBV6-1	CASSIPISGGALGDTQYF
12	TRBV29-1	CVGGARGETQYF
15	TRBV5-1	CASSLFQGGGYGYTF
14	TRBV18	CASSLRGDQETQYF
13	TRBV7-2	CASSWSQVSPLHF
15	TRBV3-1	CASSQDLTSGHSVFF
14	TRBV18	CASSPGWVNTEAFF
12	TRBV29-1	CSARTGRDTQYF
15	TRBV20-1	CSATDYSSSSYEQYF
14	TRBV15	CATSRDLAEDTQYF
14	TRBV4-3	CASSQDPRYTEAFF
12	TRBV4-1	CASSQAWNEQFF
11	TRBV6-2/TRBV6-3	CASSRDYLKYF